These 6 T cell receptor beta chains were all obtained from the same sample, sequenced in a study of T cell responses to AZD1222 COVID-19 vaccine. Repertoires were generated with immunoSEQ multiplex PCR, while TCRdb's copy carries only in-frame clones and drops some. The data show roughly 80,000 clones, 90% seen once. Sequences were derived from peripheral blood, sampled 28 days after the second AZD1222 dose. The receptors were gathered from an adult who received the AZD1222 COVID-19 vaccine.

The chain is built from TRBV11-2 and TRBJ1-4; D is unresolved. Germline lookup yields CDR1 SGHAT and CDR2 FQNNGV. CDR3 size: 16 residues. Trimming removed 0 bases from V and 2 bases from J, with 10 bases in between. For the CDR3, the DNA is TGTGCCAGCAGCTTAGATCCCGCGGCCACTAATGAAAAACTGTTTTTT. This gives the protein CASSLDPAATNEKLFF. Full variable domain (remainder filled in from reference TRBV11-2 and TRBJ1-4): EAGVAQSPRYKIIEKRQSVAFWCNPISGHATLYWYQQILGQGPKLLIQFQNNGVVDDSQLPKDRFSAERLKGVDSTLKIQPAKLEDSAVYLCASSLDPAATNEKLFFGSGTQLSVL.

The gene calls are TRBV19 and TRBJ1-5; 8 positions match TRBD1. V lost 8 bases, J lost 9 bases, and 9 bases stayed unmatched. The CDR3 has 13 residues. Per germline, CDR1 LNHDA and CDR2 SQIVND (reference sequence). The CDR3 bases are TGTGCCAGTCATGACAGGGGCCCGGGGCCCCAGCATTTT. Amino acid sequence: CASHDRGPGPQHF.

This chain joins TRBV9 and TRBJ1-6, with a tentative D call TRBD1 (5 bases). Germline CDR1 SGDLS, CDR2 YYNGEE. The CDR3 loop spans 13 amino acids. V dropped 0 bases and J dropped 9 bases, with 7 bases sitting between them. In DNA form, the CDR3 reads TGTGCCAGCAGCGTAGCAGGGTCTTCACCCCTCCACTTT. It codes for CASSVAGSSPLHF.

This clone was recorded only once. This chain links TRBV12-3 or TRBV12-4 with TRBJ1-1; tentatively, D is TRBD1 (6 bases). The CDR3 spans 13 residues. The DNA for the CDR3 is TGTGCTACGGGAATCGGGGGCTTCACTGAAGCTTTCTTT. As protein: CATGIGGFTEAFF.

The chain carries TRBV6-1 and TRBJ1-2; D remains unclear. The CDR3 contains 12 residues. The germline V gene has CDR1 MNHNS and CDR2 SASEGT. Trimming cost V 3 bases and J 4 bases, with 6 bases left between them. The CDR3 nucleotides are TGTGCCAGCAGTGAGAGCTCCTATGGCTACACCTTC. Its protein product is CASSESSYGYTF.

This clone was counted once. This sequence joins TRBV5-1 and TRBJ2-1, with D perhaps matching TRBD1 or TRBD2 (6 bases each). This CDR3 comprises 15 residues. Germline V gene lookup returns CDR1 SGHRS and CDR2 YFSETQ. The V gene lost 2 bases and the J gene lost 8 bases, with 17 bases spanning the gap. The CDR3 region is CASSFGGGPLDEQFF. DNA of the CDR3: TGCGCCAGCAGCTTCGGGGGCGGGCCCCTCGATGAGCAGTTCTTC.